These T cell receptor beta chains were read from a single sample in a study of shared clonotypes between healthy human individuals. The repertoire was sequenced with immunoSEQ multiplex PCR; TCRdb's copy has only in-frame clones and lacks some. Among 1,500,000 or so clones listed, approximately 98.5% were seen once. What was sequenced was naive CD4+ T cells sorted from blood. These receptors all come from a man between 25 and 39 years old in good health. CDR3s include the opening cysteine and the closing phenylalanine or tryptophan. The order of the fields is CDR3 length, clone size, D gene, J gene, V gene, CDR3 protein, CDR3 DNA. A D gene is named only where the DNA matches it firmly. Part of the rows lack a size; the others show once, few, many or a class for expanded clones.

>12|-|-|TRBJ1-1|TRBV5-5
CASSLSTGDAFF
TGTGCCAGCAGCTTGTCCACGGGTGATGCTTTCTTT
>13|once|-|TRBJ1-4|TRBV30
CAWSRSLGEKLFF
TGTGCCTGGAGTAGGAGCCTTGGTGAAAAACTGTTTTTT
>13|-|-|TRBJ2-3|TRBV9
CASSPFTGDTQYF
TGTGCCAGCAGCCCCTTCACTGGAGATACGCAGTATTTT
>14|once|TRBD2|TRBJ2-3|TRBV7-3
CASSTGTSGDTQYF
TGTGCCAGCAGCACCGGGACTAGCGGAGATACGCAGTATTTT
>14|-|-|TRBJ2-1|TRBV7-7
CASSLRETNNEQFF
TGTGCTAGCAGCTTACGGGAAACGAACAATGAGCAGTTCTTC
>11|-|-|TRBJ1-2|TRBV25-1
CASSASSVVTF
TGTGCCAGCAGTGCCTCCTCGGTCGTCACCTTC
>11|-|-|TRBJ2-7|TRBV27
CASKRGREQYF
TGTGCCAGCAAACGAGGGCGGGAGCAGTACTTC
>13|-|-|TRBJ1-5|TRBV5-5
CASSLAGNQPQHF
TGTGCCAGCAGCTTGGCGGGGAATCAGCCCCAGCATTTT
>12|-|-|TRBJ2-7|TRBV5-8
CASLRVSYEQYF
TGTGCCAGCTTGAGGGTTTCCTACGAGCAGTACTTC
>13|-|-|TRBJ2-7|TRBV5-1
CASSLTGTGEQYF
TGCGCCAGCAGCTTGACAGGGACGGGCGAGCAGTACTTC
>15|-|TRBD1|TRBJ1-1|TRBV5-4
CASSTAGQINTEAFF
TGTGCCAGCAGCACCGCGGGACAGATTAACACTGAAGCTTTCTTT